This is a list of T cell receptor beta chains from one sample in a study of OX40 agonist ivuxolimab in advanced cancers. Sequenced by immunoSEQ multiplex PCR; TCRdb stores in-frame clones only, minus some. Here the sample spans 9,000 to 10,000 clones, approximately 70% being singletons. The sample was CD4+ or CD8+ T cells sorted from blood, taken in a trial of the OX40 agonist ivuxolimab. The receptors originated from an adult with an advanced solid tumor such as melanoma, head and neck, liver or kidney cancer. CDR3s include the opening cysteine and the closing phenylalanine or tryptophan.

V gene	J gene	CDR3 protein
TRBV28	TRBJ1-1	CASSPLWGSTEAFF
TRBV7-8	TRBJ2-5	CASSSIPSGQETQYF
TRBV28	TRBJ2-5	CASSLQGADTIGETQYF
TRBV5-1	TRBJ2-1	CASSPEVSGVDNEQFF
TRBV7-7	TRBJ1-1	CASSLSRNTEAFF
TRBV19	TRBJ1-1	CASKDRGRGNTEAFF
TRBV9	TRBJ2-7	CASSAGPGSSYEQYF
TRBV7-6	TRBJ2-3	CASSLVGTTSTDTQYF
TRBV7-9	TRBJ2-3	CASSLVTRADTQYF
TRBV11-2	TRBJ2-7	CASSLAGSHDDEQYF
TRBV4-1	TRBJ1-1	CASSQETDRDTEAFF
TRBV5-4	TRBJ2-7	CASMGGASYEQYF
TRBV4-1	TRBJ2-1	CASSQVAGAYNEQFF
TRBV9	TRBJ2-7	CASSVGAGAAYEQYF
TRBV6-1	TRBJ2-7	CASSEVGSSHEQYF
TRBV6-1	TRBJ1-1	CASSLGSNTEAFF
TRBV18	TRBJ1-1	CASSPENTEAFF
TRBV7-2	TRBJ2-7	CASSFSGGAYEQYF
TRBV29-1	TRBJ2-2	CSVEDLGSNPGELFF
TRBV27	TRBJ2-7	CASSARDLAHYEQYF